This is a list of T cell receptor beta chains from one sample in a study of blood T cell repertoires in COVID-19. Repertoires were generated with immunoSEQ multiplex PCR, while TCRdb's copy carries only in-frame clones and drops some. The sample gives about 72,000 clones, more than 80% of which show up once; around 40% is in the top ten. Sequencing used peripheral blood. These receptor sequences come from a woman aged 80 or over with active or convalescent COVID-19. The CDR3 runs from the conserved cysteine through the conserved F or W. The D gene is left open where the match is weak. Size is stated for part of the rows, as once, few or many counts, or as a class when the clone is expanded.

cdr3_nt: TGTGCCAGCAGCTTCCGGCGAGGACAGGGGGGCACTGAAGCTTTCTTT
cdr3_aa: CASSFRRGQGGTEAFF
j_call: TRBJ1-1
v_call: TRBV7-2
clone_size: -
d_call: TRBD1

cdr3_nt: TGTGCCAGTTCCGCGGGGGGAACCACAGATACGCAGTATTTT
cdr3_aa: CASSAGGTTDTQYF
j_call: TRBJ2-3
v_call: TRBV19
clone_size: -
d_call: TRBD2

cdr3_nt: TGCGCCAGCAACCCAGGGACAGCCTCCTATGGCTACACCTTC
cdr3_aa: CASNPGTASYGYTF
j_call: TRBJ1-2
v_call: TRBV10-2
clone_size: -
d_call: TRBD1

cdr3_nt: TGTGCCAGCAGCTTAGGTCCCCTTGAGACCCAGTACTTC
cdr3_aa: CASSLGPLETQYF
j_call: TRBJ2-5
v_call: TRBV7-2
clone_size: -
d_call: -

cdr3_nt: TGTGCCACCAGCAAAGAGGACAGGTACAATCAGCCCCAGCATTTT
cdr3_aa: CATSKEDRYNQPQHF
j_call: TRBJ1-5
v_call: TRBV15
clone_size: -
d_call: TRBD1

cdr3_nt: TGCAGCGTGGCCGGGACAGGGGGAGAGACCCAGTACTTC
cdr3_aa: CSVAGTGGETQYF
j_call: TRBJ2-5
v_call: TRBV29-1
clone_size: -
d_call: TRBD1

cdr3_nt: TGTGCCAGCAGCTTCAGGAGGCTAGCCAAAAACATTCAGTACTTC
cdr3_aa: CASSFRRLAKNIQYF
j_call: TRBJ2-4
v_call: TRBV5-6
clone_size: -
d_call: -

cdr3_nt: TGCAGCGTGGCTGGGACAGGGACCAATCAGCCCCAGCATTTT
cdr3_aa: CSVAGTGTNQPQHF
j_call: TRBJ1-5
v_call: TRBV29-1
clone_size: -
d_call: TRBD1

cdr3_nt: TGCGCCAGCAGTCCAGTCGCTAACTATGGCTACACCTTC
cdr3_aa: CASSPVANYGYTF
j_call: TRBJ1-2
v_call: TRBV5-1
clone_size: -
d_call: -

cdr3_nt: TGTGCCAGCAGTTACGGGACAGGGAGCTCTGGAAACACCATATATTTT
cdr3_aa: CASSYGTGSSGNTIYF
j_call: TRBJ1-3
v_call: TRBV9
clone_size: -
d_call: TRBD1

cdr3_nt: TGTGCCTGGAGGGACAGGGTATTTCTCTATGGCTACACCTTC
cdr3_aa: CAWRDRVFLYGYTF
j_call: TRBJ1-2
v_call: TRBV30
clone_size: -
d_call: TRBD1

cdr3_nt: TGTGCCAGCACCCCGGGGGGGACAGGGGTAGAGACCCAGTACTTC
cdr3_aa: CASTPGGTGVETQYF
j_call: TRBJ2-5
v_call: TRBV6-5
clone_size: -
d_call: TRBD1

cdr3_nt: TGTGCCAGCAGCGTTACAGGGGGCACTGAAGCTTTCTTT
cdr3_aa: CASSVTGGTEAFF
j_call: TRBJ1-1
v_call: TRBV9
clone_size: once
d_call: TRBD1

cdr3_nt: TGTGCCAGCAGCTTACATTTAGCGGCAGATACGCAGTATTTT
cdr3_aa: CASSLHLAADTQYF
j_call: TRBJ2-3
v_call: TRBV7-9
clone_size: -
d_call: -

cdr3_nt: TGCGCCAGCAGCTCAGAGCCGGGGGGAAGAGAGACCCAGTACTTC
cdr3_aa: CASSSEPGGRETQYF
j_call: TRBJ2-5
v_call: TRBV5-1
clone_size: medium-sized
d_call: TRBD2

cdr3_nt: TGTGCCAGCAGTGTTTCCACGTGGGGGGATTCTGGAAACACCATATATTTT
cdr3_aa: CASSVSTWGDSGNTIYF
j_call: TRBJ1-3
v_call: TRBV9
clone_size: few
d_call: -